One and the same sample provided the 28 T cell receptor beta chains below, sequenced in a study of shared clonotypes between healthy human individuals. Measured with immunoSEQ multiplex PCR; TCRdb has only the in-frame clones, and not every one. The table has roughly 2.5 million clones, around 90% seen once. Sequencing was performed on naive CD4+ T cells sorted from blood. Subset denoted: CD45RA+ positively selected. The receptors shown here come from a young man in good health.

The chain combines TRBV5-1 with TRBJ2-3; 9 positions agree with TRBD2. The CDR3 has 15 amino acids. In germline, CDR1 is SGHRS, CDR2 YFSETQ. Germline trimming cut 6 bases from V and 0 bases from J; bases unmatched to any gene: 5. In DNA, the CDR3 is TGCGCCAGCAACGTAGCGGGGGCTAGCACAGATACGCAGTATTTT. Its translation is CASNVAGASTDTQYF.

This clone was counted a single time. This chain links TRBV25-1 with TRBJ1-1; D perhaps matches TRBD1 (6 bases). This CDR3 is built from 15 residues. The germline V gene has CDR1 MGHDK and CDR2 SYGVNS. Trimming took off 3 bases at V and 2 bases at J, with 13 bases between the two ends. In DNA form, the CDR3 reads TGTGCCAGCAGTGATTGGGGGGCAATAAACACTGAAGCTTTCTTT. Protein product: CASSDWGAINTEAFF.

This clone came up once. V is TRBV7-9 and J is TRBJ1-1, with D unresolved. The V gene's germline CDR1 is SEHNR and CDR2 FQNEAQ (reference sequence). This CDR3 contains 16 residues. The germline V and J ends were trimmed by 3 bases and 5 bases, with 19 bases remaining between them. CDR3 protein: CASSFGQEGLRTEAFF. CDR3 DNA: TGTGCCAGCAGCTTCGGCCAGGAAGGGTTAAGGACTGAAGCTTTCTTT.

The chain recombines TRBV2 with TRBJ1-2, with D perhaps matching TRBD1 (5 bases). CDR3 size: 15 residues. Trimming removed 6 bases from V and 4 bases from J, with 18 bases in between. Germline-derived CDR1 and CDR2 are SNHLY and FYNNEI. The CDR3 nucleotides are TGTGCCAGCAGCGGACCCACAGGCGGGTCCTATGGCTACACCTTC. Translating gives CASSGPTGGSYGYTF.

The chain combines TRBV7-9 with TRBJ2-5; a weak D match, TRBD2 (5 bases). The J call may be mistaken, given a closer DNA end match to TRBJ2-7. The CDR3 runs 13 residues. Germline lookup yields CDR1 SEHNR and CDR2 FQNEAQ (reference sequence). The CDR3 sequence: CATTSDFTNEQYF. DNA for the CDR3: TGTGCCACGACCTCGGACTTTACCAACGAGCAGTACTTC.

In nucleotides, the CDR3 is TGCGCCAGCAGCGAGGACCCTAACTCCTACAATGAGCAGTTCTTC. Translating gives CASSEDPNSYNEQFF. The chain has TRBV5-1 and TRBJ2-1; D is unclear. V was shortened by 4 bases and J by 0 bases, with 11 bases between the two germline ends. Germline values: CDR1 SGHRS, CDR2 YFSETQ. CDR3 length equals 15 residues.

The chain links TRBV5-6 to TRBJ1-4, with 10 positions matching TRBD1. Germline loops: CDR1 SGHDT, CDR2 YYEEEE. The CDR3 has 14 residues. With 1 base clipped from V and 10 bases from J, the junction kept 4 bases outside the gene matches. The CDR3 DNA sequence: TGTGCCAGCAGCTTGCGACAGGGGGCTGGAAAACTGTTTTTT. The encoded protein is CASSLRQGAGKLFF.

The chain links TRBV7-2 to TRBJ1-4, with TRBD1 matching over 7 bases. The germline CDR1 and CDR2 sequences are SGHTA and FQGNSA. The CDR3 loop spans 14 amino acids. The J segment lost 7 bases and the V segment lost 5 bases, leaving 7 bases of the junction unmatched. In DNA form, the CDR3 reads TGTGCCAGCAGCCGACAGGGTCTCGCTGAAAAACTGTTTTTT. It specifies CASSRQGLAEKLFF.

The V gene is TRBV10-3, the J gene TRBJ2-7, with TRBD2 matching over 7 bases. The V gene end was trimmed by 10 bases and the J gene end by 5 bases; junction bases not matched to a gene: 14. The CDR3 extends over 14 amino acids. In germline, CDR1 is ENHRY, CDR2 SYGVKD. The CDR3 DNA reads TGTGCCACAGGAACTAGCGCGGGGATCGACGAGCAGTACTTC. Translating gives CATGTSAGIDEQYF.

The J gene is TRBJ2-1, the V gene TRBV10-3, with D perhaps TRBD1 (6 bases). This CDR3 is built from 14 residues. Trimming pared 6 bases from V and 6 bases from J, leaving 15 bases between. Looked up from germline, CDR1 is ENHRY and CDR2 is SYGVKD. CDR3 residues: CAISDSGTTNEQFF. The CDR3, as DNA: TGTGCCATCAGCGACTCCGGGACAACCAATGAGCAGTTCTTC.

The chain links TRBV28 to TRBJ2-5; the D gene is possibly TRBD1 (6 bases). Trimming stripped 6 bases from V and 4 bases from J, with 15 bases between. Germline CDR1 MDHEN, CDR2 SYDVKM. The CDR3 contains 14 residues. CDR3 sequence (DNA): TGTGCCAGCAGCCTCCTTAACAGGGTAGAGACCCAGTACTTC. This gives the protein CASSLLNRVETQYF.

The V call is TRBV18, the J call TRBJ1-2; TRBD1 agrees at 7 bases. CDR3 length equals 15 residues. V shed 1 base, J shed 1 base, and the junction held 3 bases outside the gene matches. CDR1 and CDR2 (germline): KGHSH, LQKENI. Written as DNA, the CDR3 is TGTGCCAGCTCACCACAGCGACAGGGTAACTATGGCTACACCTTC. Translating gives CASSPQRQGNYGYTF. The full variable domain, its missing parts supplied by reference TRBV18 and TRBJ1-2, is NAGVMQNPRHLVRRRGQEARLRCSPMKGHSHVYWYRQLPEEGLKFMVYLQKENIIDESGMPKERFSAEFPKEGPSILRIQQVVRGDSAAYFCASSPQRQGNYGYTFGSGTRLTVV.

Only a few counts were recorded for this clone. This CDR3 is also generated by other DNA sequences in the sample. This rearrangement joins TRBV5-6 to TRBJ1-1; D unclear. This CDR3 is 14 amino acids long. Trimming took 0 bases from V and 0 from J, leaving 6 bases between them. Germline lookup yields CDR1 SGHDT and CDR2 YYEEEE. The CDR3 reads CASSLGDLNTEAFF. The CDR3 DNA is TGTGCCAGCAGCTTGGGAGACTTGAACACTGAAGCTTTCTTT.

This clone is a singleton in its sample. This chain connects TRBV5-1 to TRBJ2-7, with D possibly TRBD1 on 5 matching bases. From germline, CDR1 is SGHRS and CDR2 YFSETQ. The CDR3 loop spans 13 amino acids. V lost 5 bases, J lost 3 bases, and 12 bases lay in between. This CDR3 reads CASSVPGNYEQYF. The CDR3 coding sequence is TGCGCCAGCAGTGTACCAGGGAACTACGAGCAGTACTTC.

The chain uses TRBV5-6 and TRBJ2-7, with D perhaps matching TRBD2 (6 bases). V was pared by 2 bases and J by 0 bases, with 15 bases between. Germline V gives CDR1 SGHDT, CDR2 YYEEEE. The CDR3 is 16 amino acids. The CDR3 loop is CASSFPLGGTSYEQYF. In nucleotides, the CDR3 is TGTGCCAGCAGCTTTCCCCTTGGAGGGACCTCCTACGAGCAGTACTTC.

The genes are TRBV19 and TRBJ2-7, with 9 bases matching TRBD1. The CDR3 has 16 residues. Looked up from germline, CDR1 is LNHDA and CDR2 is SQIVND (reference sequence). V lost 2 bases, J lost 6 bases, and 11 bases stayed unmatched. The DNA of the CDR3 is TGTGCCAGTAGTATACTCCCGGGACAGGGTCCATTCGAGCAGTACTTC. Residues: CASSILPGQGPFEQYF.

This clone was observed a few times. The V gene is TRBV7-8, the J gene TRBJ1-6; weak D call: TRBD1 (6 bases). Germline V gene sequence: CDR1 SGHVS, CDR2 FQNEAQ. Trimming shortened V by 1 base and J by 10 bases, and 11 bases separated the two germline ends. The CDR3 loop spans 14 amino acids. CDR3 bases: TGTGCCAGCAGCTTAGACAGGGACTTATCACCCCTCCACTTT. The encoded protein is CASSLDRDLSPLHF.

Comments on this clone: This same CDR3 is encoded by further DNA sequences in the sample. J is TRBJ1-1 and V is TRBV18; no firm D call. V was trimmed by 3 bases and J by 2 bases, leaving 7 bases between them. The CDR3 sequence is 13 residues long. Germline CDR1 and CDR2: KGHSH and LQKENI. Written as DNA, the CDR3 is TGTGCCAGCTCACCCCCCGGAAACACTGAAGCTTTCTTT. Translated, it gives CASSPPGNTEAFF.

Comment on this clone: The sample carries other DNA sequences with the same CDR3. This chain connects TRBV6-5 to TRBJ1-5; TRBD1 matches at 8 bases. J gave up 2 bases and V 5 bases, and 5 bases lay outside the gene matches. This CDR3 has 15 residues. Germline values: CDR1 MNHEY, CDR2 SVGAGI. The CDR3 here is CASSTGTGRNQPQHF. In DNA, the CDR3 is TGTGCCAGCAGTACCGGGACAGGCCGCAATCAGCCCCAGCATTTT.

The rearrangement uses TRBV5-4 and TRBJ2-6, with 11 bases that match TRBD1. CDR3 length: 18 amino acids. V dropped 3 bases and J dropped 1; count of bases not matched to a gene: 6. The germline V gene has CDR1 SGHNT and CDR2 YYREEE (reference sequence). The DNA for the CDR3 is TGTGCCAGCAGCTCTCCGGGACAGGGGGTTTCTGGGGCCAACGTCCTGACTTTC. Its translation is CASSSPGQGVSGANVLTF.

This clone was seen just once. This chain links TRBV5-6 with TRBJ1-2, with 12 bases identical to TRBD1. The germline CDR1 and CDR2 sequences are SGHDT and YYEEEE. After removal of 4 bases from V and 4 bases from J, the junction contained 5 bases not matched to a gene. This CDR3 has 15 residues. The CDR3 loop is CASSNRDRGLYGYTF. In DNA form, the CDR3 reads TGTGCCAGCAGCAACCGGGACAGGGGGCTCTATGGCTACACCTTC. The variable domain in full, completed from reference TRBV5-6 and TRBJ1-2, reads DAGVTQSPTHLIKTRGQQVTLRCSPKSGHDTVSWYQQALGQGPQFIFQYYEEEERQRGNFPDRFSGHQFPNYSSELNVNALLLGDSALYLCASSNRDRGLYGYTFGSGTRLTVV.

The rearrangement joins TRBV5-1 to TRBJ2-5, with 9 bases fitting TRBD2. The CDR3 has 15 residues. V gave up 5 bases and J gave up 5 bases; unmatched junction bases: 10. The germline gives CDR1 SGHRS, CDR2 YFSETQ. As DNA, the CDR3 is TGCGCCAGCAGTAAATTAGCGGGAGTAGTTGAGACCCAGTACTTC. Protein sequence: CASSKLAGVVETQYF.

The rearrangement links TRBV5-6 to TRBJ1-2; D unclear. From germline, CDR1 is SGHDT and CDR2 YYEEEE. Trimming took off 4 bases at V and 4 bases at J, with 14 bases between the two ends. The CDR3 consists of 14 residues. The CDR3 region has the DNA TGTGCCAGCAGCCGAGGTCAGGAGGGCTATGGCTACACCTTC. Amino acid sequence: CASSRGQEGYGYTF.

V is TRBV27 and J is TRBJ2-2, with D hard to call. CDR3 length: 13 amino acids. The germline CDR1 and CDR2 sequences are MNHEY and SMNVEV (reference sequence). V lost 3 bases to trimming and J lost 6 bases, with 8 bases between them. The CDR3, as DNA: TGTGCCAGCAGTTTGACCCAAGCCGGGGAGCTGTTTTTT. This sequence encodes CASSLTQAGELFF.

V is TRBV30 and J is TRBJ1-1; D call uncertain. The CDR3 covers 13 residues. The V gene's germline CDR1 is GTSNPN and CDR2 SVGIG (reference sequence). The V and J ends lost 3 bases and 7 bases respectively, with 15 bases between them. The CDR3 region has the DNA TGTGCCTGGAGAGCCGGGCTTTATCGTGAAGCTTTCTTT. Translating it yields CAWRAGLYREAFF.

This chain uses TRBV7-9 with TRBJ1-2; weak D call: TRBD1 (6 bases). CDR1 SEHNR and CDR2 FQNEAQ come from the germline V gene (reference sequence). V was cut by 4 bases and J by 1 base, with 13 bases left in between. The CDR3 covers 15 residues. CDR3 in amino acids: CASSSTGYLNYGYTF. The CDR3 DNA sequence: TGTGCCAGCAGCTCAACAGGGTATCTTAACTATGGCTACACCTTC.

The J gene is TRBJ2-5, the V gene TRBV5-4, with 8 positions matching TRBD2. After removal of 1 base from V and 2 bases from J, the junction contained 10 bases not matched to a gene. The CDR3 length is 17 residues. The germline gives CDR1 SGHNT, CDR2 YYREEE (reference sequence). CDR3 DNA sequence: TGTGCCAGCAGCTTGCAGTCTAGCGGGCCTTCACAAGAGACCCAGTACTTC. Its protein is CASSLQSSGPSQETQYF.

This chain joins TRBV27 and TRBJ2-5, with 11 bases matching TRBD2. Losses at the gene ends were 4 bases for V and 2 bases for J; bases not matched to a gene: 6. CDR3 length: 16 amino acids. The V gene's germline CDR1 is MNHEY and CDR2 SMNVEV (reference sequence). The CDR3 DNA is TGTGCCAGCAGTTACGGGACTAGCGGTTTTCAAGAGACCCAGTACTTC. Protein sequence: CASSYGTSGFQETQYF.